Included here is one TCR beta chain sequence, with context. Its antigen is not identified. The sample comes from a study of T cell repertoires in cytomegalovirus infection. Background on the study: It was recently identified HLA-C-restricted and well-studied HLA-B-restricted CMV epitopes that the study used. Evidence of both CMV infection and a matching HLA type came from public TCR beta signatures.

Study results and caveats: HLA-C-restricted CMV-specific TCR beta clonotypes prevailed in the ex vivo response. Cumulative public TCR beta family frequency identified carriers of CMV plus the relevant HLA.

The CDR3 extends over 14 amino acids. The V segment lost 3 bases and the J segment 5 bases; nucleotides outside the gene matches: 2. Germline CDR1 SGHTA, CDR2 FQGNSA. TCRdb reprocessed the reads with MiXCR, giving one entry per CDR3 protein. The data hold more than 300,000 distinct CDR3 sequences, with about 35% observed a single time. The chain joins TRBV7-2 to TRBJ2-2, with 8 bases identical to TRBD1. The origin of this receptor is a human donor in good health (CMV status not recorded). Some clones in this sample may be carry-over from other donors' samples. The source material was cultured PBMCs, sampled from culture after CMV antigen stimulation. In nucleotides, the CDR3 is TGTGCCAGCAGCTTTGACAGGGGAACCGGGGAGCTGTTTTTT. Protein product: CASSFDRGTGELFF.